The present T cell receptor beta chain was sequenced within a study of response to subunit inactivated influenza vaccine. The CDR3 consists of 14 residues. The germline CDR1 and CDR2 sequences are MNHEY and SMNVEV (reference sequence). V shed 2 bases, J shed 5 bases, and the junction held 4 bases outside the gene matches. TCRdb independently ran MiXCR on the RT-PCR reads; one entry per CDR3 protein. The table includes 800,000 or so distinct CDR3 sequences, roughly 20% detected once. The chain uses TRBV27 and TRBJ2-7; 9 bases are a match to TRBD1. The sample was PBMCs from blood, taken 5 to 6 days after vaccination. The origin of this receptor is a man aged 50-59 years who received an inactivated influenza vaccine. CDR3 region: CASSLNTGGNEQYF. The CDR3, as DNA: TGTGCCAGCAGTTTAAATACAGGGGGCAACGAGCAGTACTTC.